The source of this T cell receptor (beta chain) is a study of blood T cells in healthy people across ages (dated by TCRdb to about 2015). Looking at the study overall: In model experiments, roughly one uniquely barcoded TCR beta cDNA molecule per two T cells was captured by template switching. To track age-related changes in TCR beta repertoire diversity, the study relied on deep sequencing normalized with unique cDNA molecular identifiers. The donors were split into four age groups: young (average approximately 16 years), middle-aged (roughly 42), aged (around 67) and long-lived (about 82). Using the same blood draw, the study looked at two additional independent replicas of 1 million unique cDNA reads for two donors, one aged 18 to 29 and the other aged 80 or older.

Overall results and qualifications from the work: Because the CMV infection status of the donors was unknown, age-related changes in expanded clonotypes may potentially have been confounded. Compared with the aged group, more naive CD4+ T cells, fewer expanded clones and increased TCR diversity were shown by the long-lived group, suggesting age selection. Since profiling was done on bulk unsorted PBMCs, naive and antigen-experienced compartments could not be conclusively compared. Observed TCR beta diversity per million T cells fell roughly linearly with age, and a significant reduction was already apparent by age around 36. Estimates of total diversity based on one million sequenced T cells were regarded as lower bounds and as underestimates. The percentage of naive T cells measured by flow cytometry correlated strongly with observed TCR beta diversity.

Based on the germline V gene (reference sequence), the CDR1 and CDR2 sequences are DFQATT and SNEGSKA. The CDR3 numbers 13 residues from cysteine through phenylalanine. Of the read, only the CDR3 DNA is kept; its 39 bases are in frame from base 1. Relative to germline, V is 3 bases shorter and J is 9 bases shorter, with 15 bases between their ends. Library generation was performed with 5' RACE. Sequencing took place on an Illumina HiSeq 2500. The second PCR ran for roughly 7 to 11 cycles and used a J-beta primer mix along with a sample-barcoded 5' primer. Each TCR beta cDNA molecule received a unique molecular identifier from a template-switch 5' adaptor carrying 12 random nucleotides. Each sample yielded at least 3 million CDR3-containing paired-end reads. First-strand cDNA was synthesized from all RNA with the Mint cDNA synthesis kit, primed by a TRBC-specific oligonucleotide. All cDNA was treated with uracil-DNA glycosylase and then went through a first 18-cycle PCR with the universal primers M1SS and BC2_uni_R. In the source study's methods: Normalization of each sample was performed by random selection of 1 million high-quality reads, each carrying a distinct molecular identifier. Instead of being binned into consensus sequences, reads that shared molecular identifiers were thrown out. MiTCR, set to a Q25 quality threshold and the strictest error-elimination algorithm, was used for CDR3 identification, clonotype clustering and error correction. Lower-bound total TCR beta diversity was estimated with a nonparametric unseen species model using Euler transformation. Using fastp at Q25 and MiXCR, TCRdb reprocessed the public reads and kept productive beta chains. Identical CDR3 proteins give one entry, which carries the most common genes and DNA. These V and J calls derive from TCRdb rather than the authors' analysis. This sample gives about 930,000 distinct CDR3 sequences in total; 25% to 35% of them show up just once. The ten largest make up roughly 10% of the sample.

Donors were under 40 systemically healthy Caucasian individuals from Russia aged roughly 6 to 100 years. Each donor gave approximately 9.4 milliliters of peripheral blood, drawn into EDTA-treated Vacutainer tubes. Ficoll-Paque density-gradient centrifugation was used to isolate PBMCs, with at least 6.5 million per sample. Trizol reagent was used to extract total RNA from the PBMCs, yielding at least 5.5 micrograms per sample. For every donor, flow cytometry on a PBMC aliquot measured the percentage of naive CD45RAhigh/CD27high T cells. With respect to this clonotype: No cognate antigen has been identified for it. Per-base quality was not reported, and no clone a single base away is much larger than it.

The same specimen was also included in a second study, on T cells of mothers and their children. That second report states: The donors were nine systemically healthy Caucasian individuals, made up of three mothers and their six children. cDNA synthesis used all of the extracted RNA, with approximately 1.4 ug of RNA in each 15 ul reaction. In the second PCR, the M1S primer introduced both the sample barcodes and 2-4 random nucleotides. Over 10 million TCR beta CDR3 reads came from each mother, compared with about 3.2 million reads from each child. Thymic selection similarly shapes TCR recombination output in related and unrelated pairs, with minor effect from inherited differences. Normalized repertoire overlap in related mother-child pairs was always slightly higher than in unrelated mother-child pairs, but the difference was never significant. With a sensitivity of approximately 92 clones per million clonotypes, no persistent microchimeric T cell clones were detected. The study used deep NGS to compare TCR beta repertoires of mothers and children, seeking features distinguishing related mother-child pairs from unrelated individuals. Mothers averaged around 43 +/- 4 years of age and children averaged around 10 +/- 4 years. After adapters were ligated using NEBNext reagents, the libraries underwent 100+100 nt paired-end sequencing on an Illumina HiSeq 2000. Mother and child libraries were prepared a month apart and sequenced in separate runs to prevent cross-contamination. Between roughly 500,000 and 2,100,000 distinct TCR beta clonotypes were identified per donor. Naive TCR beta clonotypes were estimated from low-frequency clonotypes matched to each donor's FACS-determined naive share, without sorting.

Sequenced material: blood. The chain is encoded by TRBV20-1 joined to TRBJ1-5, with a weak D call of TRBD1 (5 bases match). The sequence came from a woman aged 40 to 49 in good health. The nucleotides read TGCAGTGCTAGGGGACCACCGGACGGGCCCCAGCATTTT. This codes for CSARGPPDGPQHF.